The 2 T cell receptor beta chains below were found in one sample sequenced in a study of blood T cell repertoires in COVID-19. TCRdb's copy holds only in-frame clones and misses some; the assay was immunoSEQ multiplex PCR. This repertoire shows a few hundred thousand clones, 80% to 85% found once; its top ten account for about 5%. The sample consisted of PBMCs or T cells enriched from blood (not recorded which). The receptor source for this set is a woman between 50 and 59 years old who had recovered from COVID-19.

A note on this clone: Other DNA sequences from this sample encode an identical CDR3 as well. The J gene is TRBJ1-1, the V gene TRBV12-3 or TRBV12-4; D unresolved. This CDR3 comprises 12 residues. Trimming left V 6 bases short and J 1 base short, with 6 bases between. The CDR3 bases are TGTGCCAGCAGCCGAGAGAACACTGAAGCTTTCTTT. Translation: CASSRENTEAFF.

V gene TRBV27 combines with J gene TRBJ2-1, with D possibly being TRBD2 (6 bases). Germline CDR1 reads MNHEY; CDR2 reads SMNVEV (reference sequence). The CDR3 spans 16 residues. V dropped 2 bases and J dropped 6 bases, with 17 bases sitting between them. For the CDR3, the DNA is TGTGCCAGCAGTTTAGGGTCGGCGGGATTAATCAATGAGCAGTTCTTC. It encodes CASSLGSAGLINEQFF.